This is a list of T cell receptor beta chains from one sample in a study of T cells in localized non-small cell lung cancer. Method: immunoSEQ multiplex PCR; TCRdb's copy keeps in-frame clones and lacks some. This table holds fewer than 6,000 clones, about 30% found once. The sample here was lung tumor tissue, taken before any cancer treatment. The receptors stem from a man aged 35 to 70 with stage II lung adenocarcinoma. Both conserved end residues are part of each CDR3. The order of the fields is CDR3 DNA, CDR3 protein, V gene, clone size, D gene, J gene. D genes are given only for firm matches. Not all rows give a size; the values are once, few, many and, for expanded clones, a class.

cdr3_nt: TGTGCCAGCAGTGCCTCAGGGGTCTATGGCTACACCTTC
cdr3_aa: CASSASGVYGYTF
v_call: TRBV6-8
clone_size: few
d_call: .
j_call: TRBJ1-2

cdr3_nt: TGTGCCAGCAGGCCCCGGGACAAGGCGAATGAGCAGTTCTTC
cdr3_aa: CASRPRDKANEQFF
v_call: TRBV28
clone_size: .
d_call: .
j_call: TRBJ2-1

cdr3_nt: TGTGCCAGCAGCTTGGTAGCGGGAGCCTACAATGAGCAGTTCTTC
cdr3_aa: CASSLVAGAYNEQFF
v_call: TRBV11-3
clone_size: .
d_call: TRBD2
j_call: TRBJ2-1

cdr3_nt: TGTGCCAGCAGCCAATTGTATAATGGGGGCGCGGATGGCTACACCTTC
cdr3_aa: CASSQLYNGGADGYTF
v_call: TRBV16
clone_size: .
d_call: .
j_call: TRBJ1-2

cdr3_nt: TGTGCCAGCAGCTCAGGGGGTTCTGGAAGAGGCTACACCTTC
cdr3_aa: CASSSGGSGRGYTF
v_call: TRBV11-3
clone_size: .
d_call: TRBD1
j_call: TRBJ1-2

cdr3_nt: TGTGCCAGCAGTCGATACAATGAGCAGTTCTTC
cdr3_aa: CASSRYNEQFF
v_call: TRBV6-4
clone_size: few
d_call: .
j_call: TRBJ2-1

cdr3_nt: TGTGCCAGCCAGCAGTCCACCGGGGAGCTGTTTTTT
cdr3_aa: CASQQSTGELFF
v_call: TRBV6-8
clone_size: few
d_call: .
j_call: TRBJ2-2

cdr3_nt: TGCAGCGCGAAAATGAACTACAATGAGCAGTTCTTC
cdr3_aa: CSAKMNYNEQFF
v_call: TRBV29-1
clone_size: .
d_call: .
j_call: TRBJ2-1

cdr3_nt: TGTGCCAGCAGTTTATGCCGGACAGGATGTGGAAACACCATATATTTT
cdr3_aa: CASSLCRTGCGNTIYF
v_call: TRBV28
clone_size: few
d_call: TRBD1
j_call: TRBJ1-3

cdr3_nt: TGTGCCAGTAGTATCCGGACTAGCGGGAGTCGAGGGGATACGCAGTATTTT
cdr3_aa: CASSIRTSGSRGDTQYF
v_call: TRBV19
clone_size: .
d_call: TRBD2
j_call: TRBJ2-3

cdr3_nt: TGTGCCAGCAGTTACTCGAGCAGCATGGATCAGCCCCAGCATTTT
cdr3_aa: CASSYSSSMDQPQHF
v_call: TRBV6-8
clone_size: .
d_call: .
j_call: TRBJ1-5

cdr3_nt: TGTGCCAGCAGCGGGGGACTAGCGGGAGGGCCGGGCGAGCAGTTCTTC
cdr3_aa: CASSGGLAGGPGEQFF
v_call: TRBV11-3
clone_size: few
d_call: TRBD2
j_call: TRBJ2-1

cdr3_nt: TGTGCCAGCAGCAACTTATCTTCAGGGGGCGAGGAGACCCAGTACTTC
cdr3_aa: CASSNLSSGGEETQYF
v_call: TRBV28
clone_size: .
d_call: TRBD1
j_call: TRBJ2-5

cdr3_nt: TGTGCCAGCAGCGTCCGGGACTACCAAAACATTCAGTACTTC
cdr3_aa: CASSVRDYQNIQYF
v_call: TRBV11-3
clone_size: .
d_call: TRBD2
j_call: TRBJ2-4

cdr3_nt: TGTGCCAGCAGTTTATGGGCCGTCTCGGGGGATGAGCAGTTCTTC
cdr3_aa: CASSLWAVSGDEQFF
v_call: TRBV28
clone_size: few
d_call: .
j_call: TRBJ2-1

cdr3_nt: TGTGCCACCGCCAGGTTAAATGAGCAGTTCTTC
cdr3_aa: CATARLNEQFF
v_call: TRBV19
clone_size: .
d_call: .
j_call: TRBJ2-1

cdr3_nt: TGTGCCAGCAGTGACAGGGGGCGCCCGCCCGAAACTAGGTATGGCTACACCTTC
cdr3_aa: CASSDRGRPPETRYGYTF
v_call: TRBV6-8
clone_size: .
d_call: TRBD1
j_call: TRBJ1-2

cdr3_nt: TGTGCCATCAGTGGGTTAGGGACTAGCGGGAGCTACGAGCAGTACTTC
cdr3_aa: CAISGLGTSGSYEQYF
v_call: TRBV10-3
clone_size: few
d_call: TRBD2
j_call: TRBJ2-7

cdr3_nt: TGCGCCAGCAGTGATTGGGGGACTGAAGCTTTCTTT
cdr3_aa: CASSDWGTEAFF
v_call: TRBV10-2
clone_size: few
d_call: .
j_call: TRBJ1-1

cdr3_nt: TGCGCCAGCAGCTTGGGTGGGGGCACAGATACGCAGTATTTT
cdr3_aa: CASSLGGGTDTQYF
v_call: TRBV5-1
clone_size: .
d_call: .
j_call: TRBJ2-3

cdr3_nt: TGTGCCAGCAACAAGATGAACACTGAAGCTTTCTTT
cdr3_aa: CASNKMNTEAFF
v_call: TRBV28
clone_size: few
d_call: .
j_call: TRBJ1-1

cdr3_nt: TGTGCCAGCAGGGATTGGACAGCAGGCTACGAGCAGTACTTC
cdr3_aa: CASRDWTAGYEQYF
v_call: TRBV9
clone_size: .
d_call: .
j_call: TRBJ2-7

cdr3_nt: TGTGCCAGCAGCGCCGGGACTAGCGACTACGAGCAGTACTTC
cdr3_aa: CASSAGTSDYEQYF
v_call: TRBV9
clone_size: medium-sized
d_call: TRBD2
j_call: TRBJ2-7

cdr3_nt: TGTGCCATCAGCCGGGACCCCACTACTGGAGAGCAGTACTTC
cdr3_aa: CAISRDPTTGEQYF
v_call: TRBV6-8
clone_size: few
d_call: .
j_call: TRBJ2-7

cdr3_nt: TGTGCCAGCAGCTTGGCCGGCAGCTACTATGGCTACACCTTC
cdr3_aa: CASSLAGSYYGYTF
v_call: TRBV11-3
clone_size: many
d_call: .
j_call: TRBJ1-2

cdr3_nt: TGTGCCAGCAGCCCACCCTTAGAGTCCGGGGAGCTGTTTTTT
cdr3_aa: CASSPPLESGELFF
v_call: TRBV28
clone_size: .
d_call: .
j_call: TRBJ2-2

cdr3_nt: TGTGCCAGCAGCTTTGGGACAGACTATGGCTACACCTTC
cdr3_aa: CASSFGTDYGYTF
v_call: TRBV6-8
clone_size: .
d_call: TRBD1
j_call: TRBJ1-2

cdr3_nt: TGTGCCAGCAGCATACGACAGGGCCCTTCCGGGGAGCTGTTTTTT
cdr3_aa: CASSIRQGPSGELFF
v_call: TRBV11-3
clone_size: .
d_call: TRBD1
j_call: TRBJ2-2

cdr3_nt: TGTGCCAGCAGCTCGGTAGGGGGGACCCAGTACTTC
cdr3_aa: CASSSVGGTQYF
v_call: TRBV6-8
clone_size: .
d_call: .
j_call: TRBJ2-5

cdr3_nt: TGTGCCAGCAGCCTTGGGGGAGGGTCGGGCTACACCTTC
cdr3_aa: CASSLGGGSGYTF
v_call: TRBV7-8
clone_size: few
d_call: .
j_call: TRBJ1-2

cdr3_nt: TGTGCCAGCAGTTACGTAGGGAGCGGGCTCGCTGATGAGCAGTTCTTC
cdr3_aa: CASSYVGSGLADEQFF
v_call: TRBV6-8
clone_size: .
d_call: .
j_call: TRBJ2-1

cdr3_nt: TGTGCCAGCAGTTACTCTAGCAGCAATGAGCAGTTCTTC
cdr3_aa: CASSYSSSNEQFF
v_call: TRBV6-8
clone_size: few
d_call: .
j_call: TRBJ2-1

cdr3_nt: TGTGCCAGCGTTCGGAGGGGGCGGTCGGGCTACACCTTC
cdr3_aa: CASVRRGRSGYTF
v_call: TRBV28
clone_size: .
d_call: TRBD1
j_call: TRBJ1-2

cdr3_nt: TGTGCCAGCAGCTTAGAAGCTTTTGGTAGGCAGATGAACACTGAAGCTTTCTTT
cdr3_aa: CASSLEAFGRQMNTEAFF
v_call: TRBV11-3
clone_size: few
d_call: .
j_call: TRBJ1-1

cdr3_nt: TGTGCCAGTGCCCCCGGACAGGGTAGTGAAAAACTGTTTTTT
cdr3_aa: CASAPGQGSEKLFF
v_call: TRBV19
clone_size: .
d_call: TRBD1
j_call: TRBJ1-4

cdr3_nt: TGTGCCAGCAGTGTGGGGGGGAGGCGACCCCAGCATTTT
cdr3_aa: CASSVGGRRPQHF
v_call: TRBV6-8
clone_size: medium-sized
d_call: .
j_call: TRBJ1-5

cdr3_nt: TGTGCCAGCTCACCAGGACGCATCCAGAACTATGGCTACACCTTC
cdr3_aa: CASSPGRIQNYGYTF
v_call: TRBV18
clone_size: .
d_call: .
j_call: TRBJ1-2

cdr3_nt: TGTGCCAGCAGTCCGGGATATGGGTTTGGGGTTGGCTACGAGCAGTACTTC
cdr3_aa: CASSPGYGFGVGYEQYF
v_call: TRBV9
clone_size: medium-sized
d_call: .
j_call: TRBJ2-7

cdr3_nt: TGTGCCTGGAGTACCGATGCCCGCGGAAACACCATATATTTT
cdr3_aa: CAWSTDARGNTIYF
v_call: TRBV30
clone_size: .
d_call: .
j_call: TRBJ1-3

cdr3_nt: TGTGCCAGCAGCCCACCTCGGTCTGAGCAGTTCTTC
cdr3_aa: CASSPPRSEQFF
v_call: TRBV28
clone_size: .
d_call: .
j_call: TRBJ2-1

cdr3_nt: TGTGCCAGCAGCCCGACAGGTATTGGACCCTCCTACAATGAGCAGTTCTTC
cdr3_aa: CASSPTGIGPSYNEQFF
v_call: TRBV9
clone_size: .
d_call: .
j_call: TRBJ2-1

cdr3_nt: TGTGCCAGCAGCCCAGGGGCGTCTAATGAAAAACTGTTTTTT
cdr3_aa: CASSPGASNEKLFF
v_call: TRBV9
clone_size: few
d_call: .
j_call: TRBJ1-4

cdr3_nt: TGTGCCAGCAGCCTATGGGGGAACAATCAGCCCCAGCATTTT
cdr3_aa: CASSLWGNNQPQHF
v_call: TRBV14
clone_size: .
d_call: .
j_call: TRBJ1-5

cdr3_nt: TGTGCCAGCAGTGAGCAGGGAAGGTCCGGGGAGCTGTTTTTT
cdr3_aa: CASSEQGRSGELFF
v_call: TRBV6-8
clone_size: .
d_call: .
j_call: TRBJ2-2

cdr3_nt: TGTGCCAGCAGTTTCGGCCAGGACAGGGCTGGTGGCTACACCTTC
cdr3_aa: CASSFGQDRAGGYTF
v_call: TRBV6-8
clone_size: .
d_call: TRBD1
j_call: TRBJ1-2

cdr3_nt: TGTGCCAGCAGCCCGGGTACGGGAGGGGACATTCAGTACTTC
cdr3_aa: CASSPGTGGDIQYF
v_call: TRBV11-3
clone_size: .
d_call: TRBD2
j_call: TRBJ2-4

cdr3_nt: TGTGCCAGCAGCTCTATAGCGGGAGCCTACGAGCAGTACTTC
cdr3_aa: CASSSIAGAYEQYF
v_call: TRBV11-3
clone_size: .
d_call: TRBD2
j_call: TRBJ2-7

cdr3_nt: TGTGCCAGCAGCCGGGGGGGGACTGAAGCTTTCTTT
cdr3_aa: CASSRGGTEAFF
v_call: TRBV6-8
clone_size: few
d_call: .
j_call: TRBJ1-1